These T cell receptor beta chains were read from a single sample in a study of blood T cell repertoires in COVID-19. Profiled with immunoSEQ multiplex PCR; TCRdb holds only in-frame clones, not every one. The table shows 40,000 to 45,000 clones, with more than 90% occurring only once. Source material: peripheral blood. The origin of the receptors is a human donor in a cohort sampled during active COVID-19. The CDR3 runs from the conserved cysteine through the conserved F or W. D genes are given only for firm matches. Clone size is not always given. Where it is, it says once, few, many or a class for expanded clones.

v_gene	abundance	j_gene	d_gene	CDR3aa	CDR3nt
TRBV14	.	TRBJ2-3	.	CASSQAPGLGTDTQYF	TGTGCCAGCAGCCAAGCACCAGGGTTGGGCACAGATACGCAGTATTTT
TRBV3-1/TRBV3-2	.	TRBJ2-7	.	CASSQVGGRGHEQYF	TGTGCCAGCAGCCAAGTAGGAGGCAGGGGACACGAGCAGTACTTC
TRBV7-6	once	TRBJ2-3	.	CASSFNYGTDTQYF	TGTGCCAGCAGCTTTAACTACGGCACAGATACGCAGTATTTT
TRBV6-4	.	TRBJ2-7	.	CASTTETEGTYEQYF	TGTGCCAGTACTACCGAGACGGAGGGAACCTACGAGCAGTACTTC
TRBV7-2	once	TRBJ1-6	TRBD1	CASSFQPGGLSSPLHF	TGTGCCAGCAGCTTCCAACCAGGGGGCCTGAGTTCACCCCTCCACTTT
TRBV11-2	.	TRBJ2-2	.	CASSLVGGTYTGELFF	TGTGCCAGCAGCTTAGTTGGAGGGACGTACACCGGGGAGCTGTTTTTT
TRBV24-1	.	TRBJ1-1	.	CATSDLAQGEAFF	TGTGCCACCAGTGATTTGGCACAGGGTGAAGCTTTCTTT
TRBV14	.	TRBJ1-6	.	CASSQDWGQLNSPLHF	TGTGCCAGCAGCCAAGATTGGGGGCAATTAAATTCACCCCTCCACTTT
TRBV5-6	.	TRBJ2-7	TRBD1	CASSLAGQGTYEQYF	TGTGCCAGCAGCTTGGCGGGACAGGGTACCTACGAGCAGTACTTC
TRBV19	.	TRBJ2-6	TRBD1	CASSVDRGSGANVLTF	TGTGCCAGTAGTGTAGACAGGGGCTCTGGGGCCAACGTCCTGACTTTC
TRBV11-1	.	TRBJ2-5	.	CASSLDREETQYF	TGTGCCAGCAGCTTAGACAGGGAAGAGACCCAGTACTTC
TRBV9	.	TRBJ1-6	.	CASSPDSLNSPLHF	TGTGCCAGCAGCCCGGACAGCCTCAATTCACCCCTCCACTTT
TRBV6-2/TRBV6-3	.	TRBJ2-1	.	CASSFGNEQFF	TGTGCCAGCAGTTTCGGCAATGAGCAGTTCTTC
TRBV21-1	.	TRBJ1-1	.	CASSNPTESLNTEAFF	TGTGCCAGCAGCAACCCCACGGAGTCCCTGAACACTGAAGCTTTCTTT
TRBV5-5	.	TRBJ2-1	TRBD2	CASSLAGRLASYNEQFF	TGTGCCAGCAGCTTGGCCGGGAGGCTAGCGAGTTACAATGAGCAGTTCTTC
TRBV7-3	.	TRBJ2-3	TRBD2	CASSATSAGDTQYF	TGTGCCAGCAGCGCTACTAGCGCGGGAGATACGCAGTATTTT
TRBV5-4	.	TRBJ2-5	TRBD1	CASSLPRTGFQETQYF	TGTGCCAGCAGCTTGCCCAGGACAGGGTTCCAAGAGACCCAGTACTTC
TRBV29-1	.	TRBJ1-1	TRBD1	CSVEAPGQRNTEAFF	TGCAGCGTTGAAGCCCCGGGACAGAGGAACACTGAAGCTTTCTTT
TRBV5-1	.	TRBJ2-5	TRBD2	CASSRTSGGRQETQYF	TGCGCCAGCAGCCGGACTAGCGGGGGGCGCCAAGAGACCCAGTACTTC
TRBV18	.	TRBJ1-2	TRBD1	CASSEGQGGGYGYTF	TGTGCCAGCTCCGAGGGACAGGGCGGTGGCTATGGCTACACCTTC
TRBV20-1	.	TRBJ2-2	.	CSGLGAGELFF	TGCAGTGGACTTGGCGCCGGGGAGCTGTTTTTT
TRBV29-1	.	TRBJ1-1	TRBD1	CSVPGQGLLRGTEAFF	TGCAGCGTTCCCGGACAGGGGCTCCTCCGTGGGACTGAAGCTTTCTTT
TRBV2	.	TRBJ2-3	TRBD2	CASSEGEREGYTDTQYF	TGTGCCAGCAGTGAAGGGGAGCGGGAGGGATACACAGATACGCAGTATTTT
TRBV5-1	.	TRBJ2-3	.	CASSLILASSTDTQYF	TGCGCCAGCAGCTTGATTCTAGCGAGTAGCACAGATACGCAGTATTTT
TRBV9	.	TRBJ2-3	TRBD2	CASSTLTSGPSTDTQYF	TGTGCCAGCAGCACACTAACTAGCGGGCCTAGCACAGATACGCAGTATTTT
TRBV6-4	once	TRBJ2-1	TRBD2	CASSGGLAGALGEQFF	TGTGCCAGCAGTGGAGGACTAGCGGGAGCACTCGGTGAGCAGTTCTTC
TRBV2	.	TRBJ2-3	.	CASSYSLVSTDTQYF	TGTGCCAGCAGCTATTCGCTAGTTTCCACAGATACGCAGTATTTT
TRBV7-8	.	TRBJ1-3	TRBD1	CASSFGQGAGNTIYF	TGTGCCAGCAGCTTCGGACAGGGGGCTGGAAACACCATATATTTT
TRBV2	.	TRBJ1-5	.	CASTKTRDRWGNQPQHF	TGTGCCAGCACCAAAACCAGGGATCGGTGGGGCAATCAGCCCCAGCATTTT
TRBV11-2	medium-sized	TRBJ2-7	.	CASSLGQISYEQYF	TGTGCCAGCAGCTTAGGACAGATTTCCTACGAGCAGTACTTC
TRBV7-9	.	TRBJ2-7	TRBD1	CASSRAQGAYHYEQYF	TGTGCCAGCAGCCGAGCACAGGGGGCTTACCACTACGAGCAGTACTTC
TRBV3-1/TRBV3-2	.	TRBJ1-5	TRBD1	CASSQEPHRGFVFEHGTGPKPQHF	TGTGCCAGCAGCCAAGAACCCCACCGGGGTTTTGTCTTCGAACACGGGACAGGGCCAAAGCCCCAGCATTTT
TRBV18	.	TRBJ2-7	TRBD1	CASSSGTGTFYEQYF	TGTGCCAGCTCGTCCGGGACAGGGACCTTTTACGAGCAGTACTTC
TRBV7-9	.	TRBJ2-1	TRBD2	CASSWTSGGPGNEQFF	TGTGCCAGCAGTTGGACTAGCGGGGGGCCGGGGAATGAGCAGTTCTTC
TRBV5-4	.	TRBJ2-7	TRBD1	CASSHTGGLNEQYF	TGTGCCAGCAGCCATACAGGGGGGCTCAACGAGCAGTACTTC
TRBV11-3	.	TRBJ2-3	.	CASSQGGVARYF	TGTGCCAGCAGCCAAGGCGGTGTAGCACGGTATTTT
TRBV3-1/TRBV3-2	few	TRBJ2-1	TRBD2	CASSQLAGVGYNEQFF	TGTGCCAGCAGCCAACTAGCGGGGGTGGGTTACAATGAGCAGTTCTTC
TRBV4-2	.	TRBJ2-1	TRBD2	CASSIFGRGSSYNEQFF	TGTGCCAGCAGCATATTTGGGCGGGGGAGCTCCTACAATGAGCAGTTCTTC
TRBV5-1	.	TRBJ2-5	TRBD2	CASSHKLAGGETQYF	TGCGCCAGCAGCCACAAACTAGCGGGAGGGGAGACCCAGTACTTC
TRBV4-3	.	TRBJ1-4	.	CASSQDWRRGDATNEKLFF	TGCGCCAGCAGCCAAGATTGGAGGAGGGGAGACGCAACTAATGAAAAACTGTTTTTT
TRBV14	.	TRBJ1-6	.	CASSQEGRGNSPLHF	TGTGCCAGCAGCCAAGAGGGGAGGGGAAATTCACCCCTCCACTTT